Listed below are T cell receptor beta chains from one sample, sequenced in a study of T cell repertoires in cytomegalovirus infection. Each CDR3 protein is one row after TCRdb ran MiXCR on the reads. The table lists 550,000 to 850,000 distinct CDR3 sequences, about 30% of them singletons. Their cognate antigens are unknown. The starting material was cultured PBMCs, obtained from culture after CMV antigen stimulation. Source of these receptors: a human donor in good health (CMV status not recorded). Some clones in this sample may be carry-over from other donors' samples. Both conserved end residues are part of each CDR3. The order of the fields is J gene, D gene, V gene, clone size, CDR3 DNA, CDR3 protein. D genes are given only for firm matches. Only some rows state a clone size, as once, few, many or a class for expanded clones.

J: TRBJ2-3
D: TRBD2
V: TRBV5-5
size: NA
DNA: TGTGCCAGCAGCTCCCCTAGCGGGGCCTACAAGGGGGATACGCAGTATTTT
CDR3: CASSSPSGAYKGDTQYF

J: TRBJ2-1
D: TRBD2
V: TRBV7-2
size: few
DNA: TGTGCCAGCAGCTTTACGACTAGCGGGGGGTACAATGAGCAGTTCTTC
CDR3: CASSFTTSGGYNEQFF

J: TRBJ2-1
D: NA
V: TRBV7-4
size: NA
DNA: TGTGCCAGCAGCGGAACCAGGGGAGGTGAGCAGTTCTTC
CDR3: CASSGTRGGEQFF

J: TRBJ1-4
D: NA
V: TRBV27
size: NA
DNA: TGTGCCAGCAAGGCACAGTATAATGAAAAACTGTTTTTT
CDR3: CASKAQYNEKLFF

J: TRBJ2-1
D: TRBD2
V: TRBV7-6
size: NA
DNA: TGTGCCAGCAGCTCGCCCTTACGGGGAGGGGACTACAATGAGCAGTTCTTC
CDR3: CASSSPLRGGDYNEQFF

J: TRBJ2-2
D: TRBD2
V: TRBV27
size: once
DNA: TGTGCCAGCCGAGCGGGGTACACCGGGGAGCTGTTTTTT
CDR3: CASRAGYTGELFF

J: TRBJ2-7
D: NA
V: TRBV6-2/TRBV6-3
size: NA
DNA: TGTGCCAGCAGTTACCTGGAGGATATCTCCTACGAGCAGTACTTC
CDR3: CASSYLEDISYEQYF

J: TRBJ1-1
D: TRBD1
V: TRBV20-1
size: NA
DNA: TGCAGTGCTAGAATGGGACAGGGGGCTGCTGAAGCTTTCTTT
CDR3: CSARMGQGAAEAFF

J: TRBJ2-3
D: NA
V: TRBV6-2/TRBV6-3
size: NA
DNA: TGTGCCAGCAGTTACCAGCTTTCGCGTAGGGGTACGCAGTATTTT
CDR3: CASSYQLSRRGTQYF

J: TRBJ2-1
D: NA
V: TRBV19
size: NA
DNA: TGTGCCAGTACTCGGACGACCAAAAGCTCCTACAATGAGCAGTTCTTC
CDR3: CASTRTTKSSYNEQFF

J: TRBJ2-3
D: TRBD1
V: TRBV7-9
size: NA
DNA: TGTGCCAGCAGCCTCACAGGGGGCGTAGGGGCAGATACGCAGTATTTT
CDR3: CASSLTGGVGADTQYF

J: TRBJ2-7
D: NA
V: TRBV6-5
size: few
DNA: TGTGCCAGCAGCCGGCACCCGTCCTACGAGCAGTACTTC
CDR3: CASSRHPSYEQYF

J: TRBJ2-1
D: NA
V: TRBV12-3/TRBV12-4
size: NA
DNA: TGTGCCAGCACCCAGGCAGCACCCTACAATGAGCAGTTCTTC
CDR3: CASTQAAPYNEQFF

J: TRBJ2-2
D: NA
V: TRBV7-2
size: few
DNA: TGTGCCAGCAGCCCTCTGACTCCTCCCGGGGAGCTGTTTTTT
CDR3: CASSPLTPPGELFF

J: TRBJ2-5
D: TRBD2
V: TRBV7-2
size: many
DNA: TGTGCCAGCAGCTTAAGGTCCGGACTAGCGGGAGGGTACGAGACCCAGTACTTC
CDR3: CASSLRSGLAGGYETQYF

J: TRBJ2-3
D: NA
V: TRBV7-2
size: NA
DNA: TGTGCCAGCAGCTGGGCAGGGGCCGATACGCAGTATTTT
CDR3: CASSWAGADTQYF

J: TRBJ2-3
D: TRBD2
V: TRBV6-1
size: NA
DNA: TGTGCCAGCAGTGCCCACCTTAGCGGGAGTCAGGCAGATACGCAGTATTTT
CDR3: CASSAHLSGSQADTQYF

J: TRBJ2-7
D: TRBD2
V: TRBV2
size: NA
DNA: TGTGCCAGCAGCCACGGGCGGGAGGCTTCCTACGAGCAGTACTTC
CDR3: CASSHGREASYEQYF

J: TRBJ2-7
D: TRBD2
V: TRBV12-3/TRBV12-4
size: few
DNA: TGTGCCAGCGGCCGCGGGGGGGGCTACGAGCAGTACTTC
CDR3: CASGRGGGYEQYF

J: TRBJ2-7
D: NA
V: TRBV7-2
size: many
DNA: TGTGCCAGCAGCTTAGAGAAAAGCTCCTACGAGCAGTACTTC
CDR3: CASSLEKSSYEQYF

J: TRBJ1-5
D: TRBD1
V: TRBV4-2
size: few
DNA: TGTGCCAGCAGCCAAGCTGAGGGGGCAGGACAGCCCCAGCATTTT
CDR3: CASSQAEGAGQPQHF

J: TRBJ2-3
D: NA
V: TRBV7-2
size: few
DNA: TGTGCCAGCAGCTACTGGGGGGGGGGGCCGGATACGCAGTATTTT
CDR3: CASSYWGGGPDTQYF

J: TRBJ2-7
D: NA
V: TRBV6-5
size: NA
DNA: TGTGCCAGCAGTCAGGGACCGGCGGGAGAGCAGTACTTC
CDR3: CASSQGPAGEQYF

J: TRBJ2-1
D: NA
V: TRBV11-2
size: few
DNA: TGTGCCAGCAGCTTAGACATTCCTCTTTACAATGAGCAGTTCTTC
CDR3: CASSLDIPLYNEQFF

J: TRBJ2-1
D: TRBD1
V: TRBV2
size: NA
DNA: TGTGCCAGCGGGCCGACAGGGTACCTGGATGAGCAGTTCTTC
CDR3: CASGPTGYLDEQFF

J: TRBJ1-6
D: NA
V: TRBV7-6
size: NA
DNA: TGTGCCAGCAGTGGGGTGGGGAGCTCCTATAATTCACCCCTCCACTTT
CDR3: CASSGVGSSYNSPLHF

J: TRBJ1-6
D: NA
V: TRBV7-2
size: few
DNA: TGTGCCAGCAGCCCCCGGGCCCCAGACGATTCACCCCTCCACTTT
CDR3: CASSPRAPDDSPLHF

J: TRBJ2-5
D: NA
V: TRBV20-1
size: NA
DNA: TGCAGTGCCCCAGGGGCGGGACCGGAGACCCAGTACTTC
CDR3: CSAPGAGPETQYF

J: TRBJ1-1
D: NA
V: TRBV11-1
size: few
DNA: TGTGCCAGCACCCCCTTGGGACTTGAAGCTTTCTTT
CDR3: CASTPLGLEAFF

J: TRBJ1-1
D: TRBD1
V: TRBV28
size: NA
DNA: TGTGCCAGCAGTCCCCCTGACAGGGAGTGGGAAGCTTTCTTT
CDR3: CASSPPDREWEAFF

J: TRBJ2-3
D: TRBD2
V: TRBV20-1
size: few
DNA: TGCAGTCCCTTAGCGGGGACCACAGATACGCAGTATTTT
CDR3: CSPLAGTTDTQYF

J: TRBJ1-5
D: TRBD1
V: TRBV6-1
size: few
DNA: TGTGCCAGCAGAGACAGGGGGCAAAATCAGCCCCAGCATTTT
CDR3: CASRDRGQNQPQHF